This T cell receptor beta chain was documented in a study of T-cell memory formation after mild COVID-19. Overall study context: TCR clusters were largely donor specific.

Whole-study findings and limits: Largely, contracting CD4+ clones fell within CM and EM, and contracting CD8+ clones within EMRA.

Constant-segment-primed 5'RACE gave TCR alpha and TCR beta cDNA libraries with sample barcodes and UMIs. One entry per CDR3 protein, called by TCRdb with MiXCR from the 5' RACE reads. There are about 560,000 distinct CDR3 sequences in the sample; 15% to 20% occur only once, and roughly 7.7% lies in the top ten. Trimming took 5 bases from V and 3 from J, leaving 16 bases between them. The CDR3 runs 16 residues. Germline-derived CDR1 and CDR2 are SGHVS and FNYEAQ. Turning to this clonotype: Its target is not known.

The receptor was derived from an adult woman who had mild COVID-19 (a few samples of this study predate the infection). Cell type and time point are not known. What was sequenced was PBMCs or a T cell subset sorted from them (not recorded which). The chain uses TRBV7-6 and TRBJ1-4, with no clear D. The CDR3 reads CASSTGRSWANEKLFF. The CDR3 coding sequence is TGTGCCAGCAGCACCGGACGGTCCTGGGCTAATGAAAAACTGTTTTTT.